One and the same sample provided the 17 T cell receptor beta chains below, sequenced in a study of blood T cells in healthy people across ages. Next came a second PCR, run for about 7 to 12 cycles, which used a sample-barcoded 5' primer along with a J-beta primer mix. TCRdb recomputed calls from the 5' RACE reads with MiXCR, one row per CDR3 protein. Counted here are just under 750,000 distinct CDR3 sequences, about 20% occurring once; the ten biggest clones make up approximately 20%. Specimen: blood. The receptors here all came from a man between 65 and 80 years old in good health.

The genes are TRBV5-5 and TRBJ2-7; D not resolved. V lost 0 bases, J lost 5 bases, and 9 bases lay in between. Germline values: CDR1 SGHKS, CDR2 YYEKEE (reference sequence). The CDR3 has 13 amino acids. The CDR3 is CASSLGQANEQYV. DNA for the CDR3: TGTGCCAGCAGCTTGGGGCAGGCCAACGAGCAGTACGTC.

The gene calls are TRBV18 and TRBJ2-1; 9 bases are a match to TRBD2. The CDR3 is 18 amino acids. CDR1 and CDR2 (germline): KGHSH, LQKENI. Germline trimming cut 1 base from V and 0 bases from J; bases unmatched to any gene: 7. The CDR3: CASSPRSGGLFSYNEQFF. The CDR3 DNA is TGTGCCAGCTCACCACGGAGCGGGGGGCTCTTCTCCTACAATGAGCAGTTCTTC.

This chain uses TRBV6-5 with TRBJ2-2; 9 bases match TRBD2. CDR1 and CDR2 (germline): MNHEY, SVGAGI. Trimming cost V 2 bases and J 4 bases; bases outside gene matches: 5. CDR3 size: 16 residues. CDR3: CASSYGGGASTGELFF. DNA of the CDR3: TGTGCCAGCAGTTACGGCGGGGGGGCCTCCACCGGGGAGCTGTTTTTT.

The CDR3 protein is CASSYEEGAGGYTF. CDR3 nucleotides: TGTGCCAGCAGTTACGAGGAGGGGGCGGGTGGCTACACCTTC. The chain has TRBV6-6 and TRBJ1-2; 7 nucleotides line up with TRBD1. The CDR3 has 14 amino acids. Germline CDR1 is MNHNY and CDR2 is SVGAGI (reference sequence). Trimming took 2 bases from V and 7 from J; bases not matched to a gene: 7.

This clonotype showed up many times. The rearrangement joins TRBV7-8 to TRBJ2-1, with TRBD2 identical over 8 bases. Looked up from germline, CDR1 is SGHVS and CDR2 is FQNEAQ. With 5 bases clipped from V and 4 bases from J, the junction kept 13 bases outside the gene matches. The CDR3 covers 17 residues. The DNA for the CDR3 is TGTGCCAGCAGCCTTGGTCGGGGGGGGGAAAAATACAATGAGCAGTTCTTC. Amino acids: CASSLGRGGEKYNEQFF.

The J gene is TRBJ2-5, the V gene TRBV24-1; 9 bases agree with TRBD1. Germline CDR1 KGHDR, CDR2 SFDVKD. The CDR3 length is 14 residues. J lost 5 bases, V lost 9 bases, and 9 bases had no gene match. CDR3 protein: CATDLDRGRETQYF. In DNA form, the CDR3 reads TGTGCCACCGATCTGGACAGGGGCCGGGAGACCCAGTACTTC.

This clonotype was observed a handful of times. The rearrangement uses TRBV7-2 and TRBJ1-2, with 10 bases aligning to TRBD1. Trimming at V came to 10 bases and at J to 2 bases, leaving 7 bases not matched to a gene. The CDR3 spans 14 residues. Germline V CDR1 and CDR2: SGHTA, FQGNSA. CDR3 loop: CAIKWTGGNYGYTF. In nucleotides, the CDR3 is TGTGCCATTAAGTGGACAGGGGGGAACTATGGCTACACCTTC. The variable domain in full, completed from reference TRBV7-2 and TRBJ1-2, reads GAGVSQSPSNKVTEKGKDVELRCDPISGHTALYWYRQSLGQGLEFLIYFQGNSAPDKSGLPSDRFSAERTGGSVSTLTIQRTQQEDSAVYLCAIKWTGGNYGYTFGSGTRLTVV.

This clonotype has just a few counts. The V and J genes are TRBV14 and TRBJ1-1; D is perhaps TRBD1 (5 bases). The CDR3 has 13 amino acids. Per the germline V gene, CDR1 is SGHDN and CDR2 is FVKESK. Deletions cut 8 bases from V and 3 bases from J, with 13 bases between. In DNA form, the CDR3 reads TGTGCCAGCCAACCGGGACTTTACACTGAAGCTTTCTTT. It encodes CASQPGLYTEAFF. The complete variable domain, with remaining parts taken from reference TRBV14 and TRBJ1-1, reads EAGVTQFPSHSVIEKGQTVTLRCDPISGHDNLYWYRRVMGKEIKFLLHFVKESKQDESGMPNNRFLAERTGGTYSTLKVQPAELEDSGVYFCASQPGLYTEAFFGQGTRLTVV.

The gene calls are TRBV6-5 and TRBJ1-1, with D hard to call. The length of the CDR3 is 14 residues. The germline V and J ends were trimmed by 0 bases and 0 bases, with 5 bases remaining between them. Germline lookup yields CDR1 MNHEY and CDR2 SVGAGI. CDR3 nucleotide sequence: TGTGCCAGCAGTTACTCGCGGATGAACACTGAAGCTTTCTTT. Residues: CASSYSRMNTEAFF.

This clonotype appeared a few times. The CDR3 bases are TGTGCCAGCAGCGTAGAGGATGAGGGGAAAGGCTACACCTTC. This gives the protein CASSVEDEGKGYTF. The chain has TRBV9 and TRBJ1-2; tentative D call: TRBD1 (5 bases). Trimming cost V 0 bases and J 8 bases, with 14 bases left between them. Germline V lookup: CDR1 SGDLS, CDR2 YYNGEE. This CDR3 comprises 14 residues.

This clonotype showed up just a few times. V and J are TRBV5-1 and TRBJ2-3; 12 bases align to TRBD2. Germline trimming cut 2 bases from V and 4 bases from J; bases unmatched to any gene: 5. Germline lookup yields CDR1 SGHRS and CDR2 YFSETQ. CDR3 size: 16 residues. The DNA for the CDR3 is TGCGCCAGCAGCTTTCCTAGCGGGGGGGCCGCAGATACGCAGTATTTT. This translates into CASSFPSGGAADTQYF.

This chain joins TRBV5-1 and TRBJ1-4; the D gene is possibly TRBD1 (5 bases). Trimming pared 0 bases from V and 8 bases from J, leaving 14 bases between. Germline-derived CDR1 and CDR2 are SGHRS and YFSETQ. CDR3 length: 15 amino acids. The CDR3 reads CASSLARGRDEKLFF. In DNA, the CDR3 is TGCGCCAGCAGCTTGGCGCGGGGCAGGGACGAAAAACTGTTTTTT.

This clonotype was seen many times. The J gene is TRBJ2-3, the V gene TRBV7-8; perhaps D is TRBD1 or TRBD2 (7 bases each). Germline CDR1 is SGHVS and CDR2 is FQNEAQ. The ends were cut back, 6 bases at V and 2 bases at J, with 24 bases in the middle. The CDR3 length is 18 residues. DNA of the CDR3: TGTGCCAGCAGTTCCCCCACCGGCAGGGGGGGACTCACAGATACGCAGTATTTT. This sequence encodes CASSSPTGRGGLTDTQYF.

This clonotype has just a few counts. V and J are TRBV29-1 and TRBJ1-2; D not resolved. With 3 bases removed from V and 3 bases from J, the gap between germline ends came to 11 bases. Germline V gene lookup returns CDR1 SQVTM and CDR2 ANQGSEA. The CDR3 runs to 13 residues. The CDR3 is CSVDTWVDYGYTF. The CDR3 bases are TGCAGCGTTGATACTTGGGTTGACTATGGCTACACCTTC.

The chain recombines TRBV10-2 with TRBJ2-2; no definite D call. The CDR3 runs 13 residues. V was cut by 4 bases and J by 5 bases, with 8 bases left in between. In germline, CDR1 is WSHSY, CDR2 SAAADI. In DNA, the CDR3 is TGCGCCAGCAGTGGTCGCCCTACCGGGGAGCTGTTTTTT. Protein product: CASSGRPTGELFF.

The CDR3 is CASRASWYTGELFF. CDR3 nucleotides: TGTGCCAGCAGAGCTAGCTGGTACACCGGGGAGCTGTTTTTT. V gene TRBV6-4 combines with J gene TRBJ2-2, with a tentative D call TRBD2 (5 bases). Germline V gives CDR1 MRHNA, CDR2 SNTAGT. The V and J ends lost 6 bases and 3 bases respectively, with 11 bases between them. The CDR3 is 14 amino acids.

This rearrangement joins TRBV5-1 to TRBJ1-5; D is uncertain. The CDR3 spans 13 residues. Germline lookup yields CDR1 SGHRS and CDR2 YFSETQ. V was pared by 3 bases and J by 5 bases, with 9 bases between. CDR3 region: CASSSDVDQPQHF. CDR3 DNA: TGCGCCAGCAGCTCGGACGTCGATCAGCCCCAGCATTTT. The full variable domain, its missing parts supplied by reference TRBV5-1 and TRBJ1-5, is KAGVTQTPRYLIKTRGQQVTLSCSPISGHRSVSWYQQTPGQGLQFLFEYFSETQRNKGNFPGRFSGRQFSNSRSEMNVSTLELGDSALYLCASSSDVDQPQHFGDGTRLSIL.